This TCR beta chain was captured in a study of blood T cell repertoires in COVID-19. Study at large: Material from acute and convalescent COVID-19 was sourced from the United States, Italy and Spain. T cells, B-cell-depleted T cells, or PBMCs provided the cDNA or gDNA that served as material.

The CDR3 is 14 amino acids. Germline CDR1 is SGDLS and CDR2 is YYNGEE. V lost 0 bases and J lost 4, with 11 bases in between. Study processing details: Amplifying reference gene primers gave estimates of nucleated cell counts. Measured with immunoSEQ multiplex PCR; TCRdb has only the in-frame clones, and not every one. V and J calls plus clone size are reproduced from that table; the DNA served to infer D and trimming. This table holds a few hundred thousand clones, roughly 85% found once. The sequence came from a man aged 60-69 years who had recovered from COVID-19. The chain recombines TRBV9 with TRBJ2-7; possibly TRBD1 for D (5 bases). Sequencing used peripheral blood. This CDR3 reads CASSVGAGSYEQYF. In nucleotides, the CDR3 is TGTGCCAGCAGCGTAGGGGCAGGGTCTTACGAGCAGTACTTC.